A selection of T cell receptor beta chains follows, all from one sample in a study of breast tumors, draining lymph nodes, adjacent tissues. TCRdb re-called the multiplex PCR reads with MiXCR, one entry per CDR3 protein. The sample consists of some 130,000 distinct CDR3 sequences, 15% to 20% of them appearing once. Material for sequencing was axillary lymph node tissue. The receptors were sampled from a female donor with breast cancer. Some clones in this sample may be carry-over from other donors' samples. Each CDR3 is given with its conserved first and last residue. Each record gives: V gene, D gene, clone size, J gene, CDR3 DNA, CDR3 protein. A D gene is named only where the DNA matches it firmly. Some rows have no size entry. The others give once, few or many, or a class for an expanded clone.

>TRBV25-1|TRBD1|many|TRBJ1-2
TGTGCCAGCAGTGACTTGGCCGGGACAGGGCACGATGGCTACACCTTC
CASSDLAGTGHDGYTF
>TRBV5-1|NA|many|TRBJ2-1
TGCGCCAGCAGCTTGGTTGCGGGAACCTACAATGAGCAGTTCTTC
CASSLVAGTYNEQFF
>TRBV20-1|TRBD2|many|TRBJ2-1
TGCAGTGCTGGGGCCGGGCTAGTAGCGGGACCCTTTAACAATGAGCAGTTCTTC
CSAGAGLVAGPFNNEQFF
>TRBV6-6|TRBD2|many|TRBJ2-1
TGTGCCAGCAGTAGGAGCGGGACTAGCGGAAATGAGCAGTTCTTC
CASSRSGTSGNEQFF
>TRBV5-1|NA|many|TRBJ1-4
TGCGCCAGCAGCTTCTTGCAGGGCGGCGAAAAACTGTTTTTT
CASSFLQGGEKLFF
>TRBV15|NA|many|TRBJ2-2
TGTGCCACCAGCAGCAGACCTTCGGGCACCGGGGAGCTGTTTTTT
CATSSRPSGTGELFF
>TRBV19|NA|many|TRBJ1-6
TGTGCCAGTAACGGAGATTATAATTCACCCCTCCACTTT
CASNGDYNSPLHF
>TRBV9|TRBD2|many|TRBJ2-5
TGTGCCAGCACCTCTGGGAATAGCGGGGGATCACAAGAGACCCAGTACTTC
CASTSGNSGGSQETQYF
>TRBV19|TRBD1|NA|TRBJ1-1
TGTGCCAGTAGTTGGACAGGGGACACTGAAGCTTTCTTT
CASSWTGDTEAFF
>TRBV7-3|TRBD2|many|TRBJ2-3
TGTGCCAGCAGCTCCGGGACTAGCGGGCGCACAGATACGCAGTATTTT
CASSSGTSGRTDTQYF
>TRBV5-1|NA|many|TRBJ2-1
TGCGCCAGCAGCTTGGCCTTAGGGACCGAGAACGGGTGGCAGTTCTTC
CASSLALGTENGWQFF
>TRBV7-9|NA|once|TRBJ2-5
TGTGGCAGCAGCTTAGAGACCCAGTACTTC
CGSSLETQYF
>TRBV11-3|NA|many|TRBJ2-5
TGTGCCAGCAGCGACGGACCTAGTTTTCAAGAGACCCAGTACTTC
CASSDGPSFQETQYF
>TRBV5-1|TRBD1|many|TRBJ2-3
TGCGCCAGCAGCTTGGTAGGGGGCGGCGGAGATACGCAGTATTTT
CASSLVGGGGDTQYF
>TRBV6-1|NA|many|TRBJ1-6
TGTGCCAGCAGTGAAAAGAGGGTTTGGGCTAATTCACCCCTCCACTTT
CASSEKRVWANSPLHF
>TRBV2|TRBD1|NA|TRBJ1-1
TGTGCCAGCACGAGGACAGGGCGGACTGAAGCTTTCTTT
CASTRTGRTEAFF
>TRBV20-1|NA|many|TRBJ2-3
TGCAGTGCTAGTACGGACATTAGCACAGATACGCAGTATTTT
CSASTDISTDTQYF
>TRBV18|NA|many|TRBJ2-7
TGTGCCAGCTCACCAAACAAACCGTCAAGTGGGCAGTACTTC
CASSPNKPSSGQYF
>TRBV5-5|TRBD1|NA|TRBJ2-2
TGTGCCAGCAGGAGGGACAGGAGAACTGACACCGGGGAGCTGTTTTTT
CASRRDRRTDTGELFF
>TRBV2|TRBD1|many|TRBJ2-5
TGTGCCAGCAAATCTGTGTCAGGACAGGGCCGGGAGACCCAGTACTTC
CASKSVSGQGRETQYF
>TRBV30|NA|many|TRBJ1-5
TGTGCCTGGCAGGGCGACAGCAATCAGCCCCAGCATTTT
CAWQGDSNQPQHF
>TRBV9|NA|many|TRBJ2-7
TGTGCCAGCAGCGTAGGCCTAGGACGAACGTACGAGCAGTACTTC
CASSVGLGRTYEQYF
>TRBV5-1|NA|many|TRBJ2-3
TGCGCCAGCAGCATGACTCAGTCCACAGATACGCAGTATTTT
CASSMTQSTDTQYF
>TRBV27|NA|many|TRBJ2-7
TGTGCCAGCAGTTTATCCTCTGGAGGTGGGGAGCAGTACTTC
CASSLSSGGGEQYF
>TRBV7-3|TRBD1|many|TRBJ1-6
TGTGCCAGCAGCAAGGGACAGGGGAGTTCACCCCTCCACTTT
CASSKGQGSSPLHF
>TRBV19|NA|NA|TRBJ2-3
TGTGCCAGTAGTATCATGCGGTTTTTTTTCCCAGATACGCAGTATTTT
CASSIMRFFFPDTQYF
>TRBV2|NA|many|TRBJ1-5
TGTGCCAGCATGGAGTCGCGCAATCAGCCCCAGCATTTT
CASMESRNQPQHF
>TRBV2|NA|many|TRBJ1-2
TGTGCCAGCACCCGGGGGGATGGCTACACCTTC
CASTRGDGYTF
>TRBV5-1|NA|many|TRBJ2-7
TGCGCCAGCAGCTTACAGACAGAATCCTACGAGCAGTACTTC
CASSLQTESYEQYF
>TRBV6-1|NA|NA|TRBJ1-5
TGTGCCAGCAGTTACCAGGGCCACGCCAATCAGCCCCAGCATTTT
CASSYQGHANQPQHF
>TRBV3-1|NA|NA|TRBJ1-5
TGTGCCAGCAGCCAATCAAATCAGCCCCAGCATTTT
CASSQSNQPQHF
>TRBV20-1|NA|many|TRBJ2-7
TGCAGTGCTAGGGGTTGGGACGACTCCTACGAGCAGTACTTC
CSARGWDDSYEQYF
>TRBV4-2|NA|many|TRBJ1-6
TGTGCCAGCAGCCAGACCCAAGGAATGGACTCCTATAATTCACCCCTCCACTTT
CASSQTQGMDSYNSPLHF
>TRBV6-1|TRBD2|many|TRBJ2-3
TGTGCCAGCACTCGCACTAGCGGGGGCCTCTTAAGCACAGATACGCAGTATTTT
CASTRTSGGLLSTDTQYF
>TRBV28|TRBD2|few|TRBJ2-1
TGTGCCAGCAGTCCTGCGGGACTAGCGGGAAACAATGAGCAGTTCTTC
CASSPAGLAGNNEQFF
>TRBV7-6|TRBD2|many|TRBJ2-3
TGTGCCAGCGTCGGGAGGGCCGGGGATACGCAGTATTTT
CASVGRAGDTQYF
>TRBV9|NA|many|TRBJ2-3
TGTGCCAGCAGCGTAGGACAGGGAGGAGATACGCAGTATTTT
CASSVGQGGDTQYF
>TRBV15|NA|many|TRBJ1-4
TGTGCCACCAGCAGAGGAACGGGGACTAATGAAAAACTGTTTTTT
CATSRGTGTNEKLFF
>TRBV5-4|NA|many|TRBJ2-7
TGTGCCAGCAGCTCTTCGGGACCCTACGAGCAGTACTTC
CASSSSGPYEQYF
>TRBV7-9|NA|many|TRBJ2-2
TGTGCCAGCAGCGAGAGGGGTAGTGGCACCGGGGAGCTGTTTTTT
CASSERGSGTGELFF
>TRBV15|NA|many|TRBJ1-4
TGTGCCACCAGCAGACGCCAGGGGAATGAAAAACTGTTTTTT
CATSRRQGNEKLFF
>TRBV10-2|NA|many|TRBJ2-6
TGCGCCAGCAGTGTAGGCGGGGCTGGGGCCAACGTCCTGACTTTC
CASSVGGAGANVLTF
>TRBV11-1|NA|NA|TRBJ1-6
TGTGCCAGCAGCTTACACTCCTATGATCCACCCCTCCACTTT
CASSLHSYDPPLHF
>TRBV3-1|TRBD1|few|TRBJ2-3
TGTGCCAGCAGCCCAACCGGACAGGGTACAAATACGCAGTATTTT
CASSPTGQGTNTQYF
>TRBV13|NA|many|TRBJ2-5
TGTGCCAGCAGCTTCCGGGGGGCGAAAGGGGAGACCCAGTACTTC
CASSFRGAKGETQYF
>TRBV7-8|NA|many|TRBJ2-7
TGTGCCAGCAGCAGTCGCGAGACCTACGAGCAGTACTTC
CASSSRETYEQYF
>TRBV20-1|TRBD2|many|TRBJ2-3
TGCAGTGCTAGCGGGGGGGCAGATACGCAGTATTTT
CSASGGADTQYF
>TRBV4-1|NA|few|TRBJ1-1
TGCGCCAGCAGCCAAGTTCTGGGAGGGGCTTTCTTT
CASSQVLGGAFF
>TRBV6-5|NA|many|TRBJ2-5
TGTGCCAGCAGTCAGAAGGGGGGGGCGTGGGAGACCCAGTACTTC
CASSQKGGAWETQYF
>TRBV6-5|TRBD2|many|TRBJ2-1
TGTGCCAGCAGTTTCAGACTAGCGGGAGTCACTGAGCAGTTCTTC
CASSFRLAGVTEQFF